These T cell receptor beta chains were read from a single sample in a study of T cell repertoires in cytomegalovirus infection. Each CDR3 protein gets one entry after TCRdb re-called the reads with MiXCR. The sample gives hundreds of thousands of distinct CDR3 sequences, 9.6% of which show up once; around 2.6% is in the top ten. Sequencing was performed on PBMCs. The receptor set was obtained from a human donor in good health (CMV status not recorded). Some clones in this sample may be carry-over from other donors' samples. The CDR3 runs from the conserved cysteine through the conserved F or W. D genes are given only for firm matches. A row's size may be missing; if present it is once, few, many or a size class.

TGTGCCAGCAGCCCCGGACACTTGAACACTGAAGCTTTCTTT,CASSPGHLNTEAFF,TRBV7-3,many,NA,TRBJ1-1
TGCAGTGCTACAGGGGTGCAGAACACCGGGGAGCTGTTTTTT,CSATGVQNTGELFF,TRBV20-1,few,NA,TRBJ2-2
TGCAGTGCTAGAATAGGATCAGGGGGCGGCTATGGCTACACCTTC,CSARIGSGGGYGYTF,TRBV20-1,many,TRBD1,TRBJ1-2
TGCGCCAGCAGCTTGGGGCAGGGAACAGATACGCAGTATTTT,CASSLGQGTDTQYF,TRBV27,many,NA,TRBJ2-3
TGCGCCAGCAGCTACCTCGGGAGGGCCGGGGAGCTGTTTTTT,CASSYLGRAGELFF,TRBV5-1,NA,TRBD2,TRBJ2-2
TGTGCCAGCAGCTTATGGGAGCGGGGCACAGATACGCAGTATTTT,CASSLWERGTDTQYF,TRBV7-2,many,NA,TRBJ2-3
TGTGCCAGCAACAGACTTCGCTATGGCTACACCTTC,CASNRLRYGYTF,TRBV7-8,many,NA,TRBJ1-2
TGTGCCAGCAGTTACCAACAGGCTACGGGGCTGTTCTTC,CASSYQQATGLFF,TRBV6-5,many,NA,TRBJ2-1
TGTGCCATCAGTGAGTCCAGGGGGCGCGATGAAAAACTGTTTTTT,CAISESRGRDEKLFF,TRBV10-3,few,TRBD1,TRBJ1-4
TGTGCCAGCAGTTACGCGGAGGGGGCCCCATTTACAGATACGCAGTATTTT,CASSYAEGAPFTDTQYF,TRBV6-2/TRBV6-3,NA,NA,TRBJ2-3
TGTGCCAGCAGTTTAGACGGGACAGGTAAAAACATTCAGTACTTC,CASSLDGTGKNIQYF,TRBV12-3/TRBV12-4,many,TRBD1,TRBJ2-4
TGTGCCAGCAGCCTACGGACAGGGGGCTCCCCCGGCGGCTACACCTTC,CASSLRTGGSPGGYTF,TRBV7-9,many,TRBD1,TRBJ1-2
TGTGCCAGCAGCTTGGGTTTCAATCAGCCCCAGCATTTT,CASSLGFNQPQHF,TRBV7-2,many,NA,TRBJ1-5
TGCGCCACCCTGGACAGGGACTCGCTAGGCTATGGCTACACCTTC,CATLDRDSLGYGYTF,TRBV10-2,many,TRBD1,TRBJ1-2
TGCGCCAGCAGCTTGGGGCAGGGGGTCGGCAATGAGCAGTTCTTC,CASSLGQGVGNEQFF,TRBV5-1,many,TRBD1,TRBJ2-1
TGTGCCAGCAGTAGGGCGGCCTCACAAGAGACCCAGTACTTC,CASSRAASQETQYF,TRBV6-2/TRBV6-3,few,NA,TRBJ2-5
TGTGCCAGCAGCTTAATCCTAGCGGGGGGAGAGCAGTACTTC,CASSLILAGGEQYF,TRBV7-2,NA,TRBD2,TRBJ2-7
TGTGCCAGCTCCCCTTACGACAGGGGGCTACGGGAGCAGTACTTC,CASSPYDRGLREQYF,TRBV18,few,TRBD1,TRBJ2-7
TGTGCCAGCAGCTCGGGACAGGGGGCTAGAATCAGCTCCTACAATGAGCAGTTCTTC,CASSSGQGARISSYNEQFF,TRBV5-4,few,TRBD1,TRBJ2-1
TGTGCCATCAGTGTATCCATCTCCTACGAGCAGTACTTC,CAISVSISYEQYF,TRBV10-3,many,NA,TRBJ2-7
TGCAGTGCCCTAAAAGAGCTAGCGGTAAAAGAGACCCAGTACTTC,CSALKELAVKETQYF,TRBV20-1,many,TRBD2,TRBJ2-5
TGTGCCAGCAGCTTGCCGGGCCCCGGGGGAAATGAGCAGTTCTTC,CASSLPGPGGNEQFF,TRBV7-6,many,NA,TRBJ2-1
TGTGCCAGCAGTTTCTCGCGGGACAGGGGAACCGGGGAGCTGTTTTTT,CASSFSRDRGTGELFF,TRBV28,many,TRBD1,TRBJ2-2
TGTGCCACCAGCGTACCGACAGCGGGACCTACGAACACTGAAGCTTTCTTT,CATSVPTAGPTNTEAFF,TRBV15,NA,NA,TRBJ1-1
TGCGCCAGCAGCTTGCAACCCGGAGGGGACGGAGATACGCAGTATTTT,CASSLQPGGDGDTQYF,TRBV5-1,many,NA,TRBJ2-3
TGTGCCAGCAGTTTAGAACGGGGGCAAGAAGCTTTCTTT,CASSLERGQEAFF,TRBV12-3/TRBV12-4,many,NA,TRBJ1-1
TGTGCCAGCAGCCAGGACACAGGGTTCCGGACTGAAGCTTTCTTT,CASSQDTGFRTEAFF,TRBV3-1,few,NA,TRBJ1-1
TGTGCCACCCGGGGGGACCGCTCCTACAATGAGCAGTTCTTC,CATRGDRSYNEQFF,TRBV6-1,many,TRBD2,TRBJ2-1
TGCGCCAGCAGCCCGGAGTCGACAGGTCGGAATGGCTACACCTTC,CASSPESTGRNGYTF,TRBV5-1,many,NA,TRBJ1-2
TGCAGTGCTAGAGGAGGGACAGGGAGGGGCTCGGCCCAGCATTTT,CSARGGTGRGSAQHF,TRBV20-1,many,TRBD1,TRBJ1-5
TGTGCCAGCAGTTCCACCGGGACAGGGGACTATGGCTACACCTTC,CASSSTGTGDYGYTF,TRBV6-2/TRBV6-3,many,TRBD1,TRBJ1-2
TGTGCCAGCACCCCCTCCGCACGGCAGGTGAACACTGAAGCTTTCTTT,CASTPSARQVNTEAFF,TRBV7-2,NA,NA,TRBJ1-1
TGCAGTGCCCCCCGGACAGGGGGAAATCAGCCCCAGCATTTT,CSAPRTGGNQPQHF,TRBV20-1,few,TRBD1,TRBJ1-5
TGTGCCAGCAGCTTCTTAGGGGACACTGAAGCTTTCTTT,CASSFLGDTEAFF,TRBV7-9,NA,NA,TRBJ1-1
TGCAGTGCTAGAGATACAGGGCGGAACGGGGAGCTGTTTTTT,CSARDTGRNGELFF,TRBV20-1,many,NA,TRBJ2-2
TGCAGTGCTAGAGATATTCCGGGTGCTCGAAATTCACCCCTCCACTTT,CSARDIPGARNSPLHF,TRBV20-1,many,NA,TRBJ1-6
TGCAGCGCCGAAACCTGGGCGAACACTGAAGCTTTCTTT,CSAETWANTEAFF,TRBV29-1,many,NA,TRBJ1-1
TGTGCCAGTAGTATTACCGGGAACTACAATGAGCAGTTCTTC,CASSITGNYNEQFF,TRBV19,many,NA,TRBJ2-1
TGCGCCAGCAGCCAAGAAAGGCAGGGGGGATACGCCCAGTACTTC,CASSQERQGGYAQYF,TRBV4-1,many,NA,TRBJ2-5
TGTGCCAGCAGCTTAGAACAGAGCTGGGGGACATCGGGTACGCAGTATTTT,CASSLEQSWGTSGTQYF,TRBV11-2,many,NA,TRBJ2-3
TGTGCCTCCCGAGGGGGACCATTCACAGATACGCAGTATTTT,CASRGGPFTDTQYF,TRBV6-5,many,NA,TRBJ2-3
TGTGCCAGCACCTCAGAGGGCAGGGGCGGCAGTGAAAAACTGTTTTTT,CASTSEGRGGSEKLFF,TRBV7-9,many,NA,TRBJ1-4
TGCAGTGCTTCCACAGGGTTTGGGAATGAAAAACTGTTTTTT,CSASTGFGNEKLFF,TRBV20-1,few,NA,TRBJ1-4
TGTGCCAGCAGTGCTTGGCTCGGCTCCTACAATGAGCAGTTCTTC,CASSAWLGSYNEQFF,TRBV7-9,many,NA,TRBJ2-1
TGTGCCAGCAGCTTAGAGGCGGATAATCAGCCCCAGCATTTT,CASSLEADNQPQHF,TRBV7-9,many,NA,TRBJ1-5
TGTGCCAGCAGTTTCAACGAAGACAGGCCGACCGGGGAGCTGTTTTTT,CASSFNEDRPTGELFF,TRBV28,NA,NA,TRBJ2-2
TGTGCCAGCAGTAAGAAACGCGGGGTCGGCTCGCTAGCGGGGGTGACCGGGGAGCTGTTTTTT,CASSKKRGVGSLAGVTGELFF,TRBV2,many,TRBD2,TRBJ2-2
TGCAGTGCTAGAGCAATTCAGGGTCGGATTTTC,CSARAIQGRIF,TRBV20-1,few,NA,TRBJ1-2
TGTGCCAGCAGCATGACTAGCGGGGGGGTCGGGGAGACCCAGTACTTC,CASSMTSGGVGETQYF,TRBV7-2,many,TRBD2,TRBJ2-5
TGTGCCAGCAGTTACAATGGAGCAGCCTACAATGAGCAGTTCTTC,CASSYNGAAYNEQFF,TRBV6-5,many,NA,TRBJ2-1
TGTGCCAGCACAACGGGGGCATATACGCAGTATTTT,CASTTGAYTQYF,TRBV12-3/TRBV12-4,NA,NA,TRBJ2-3
TGCGCCCGCAGTGAGAGCAGAGTGGAAGAGACCCAGTACTTC,CARSESRVEETQYF,TRBV10-1,NA,NA,TRBJ2-5
TGTGCCAGCAGTTTAGACCAAAGCGGAGAGACCCAGTACTTC,CASSLDQSGETQYF,TRBV27,many,NA,TRBJ2-5
TGTGCCATCAGTGAGTCGATCGGTAATTCACCCCTCCACTTT,CAISESIGNSPLHF,TRBV10-3,many,NA,TRBJ1-6